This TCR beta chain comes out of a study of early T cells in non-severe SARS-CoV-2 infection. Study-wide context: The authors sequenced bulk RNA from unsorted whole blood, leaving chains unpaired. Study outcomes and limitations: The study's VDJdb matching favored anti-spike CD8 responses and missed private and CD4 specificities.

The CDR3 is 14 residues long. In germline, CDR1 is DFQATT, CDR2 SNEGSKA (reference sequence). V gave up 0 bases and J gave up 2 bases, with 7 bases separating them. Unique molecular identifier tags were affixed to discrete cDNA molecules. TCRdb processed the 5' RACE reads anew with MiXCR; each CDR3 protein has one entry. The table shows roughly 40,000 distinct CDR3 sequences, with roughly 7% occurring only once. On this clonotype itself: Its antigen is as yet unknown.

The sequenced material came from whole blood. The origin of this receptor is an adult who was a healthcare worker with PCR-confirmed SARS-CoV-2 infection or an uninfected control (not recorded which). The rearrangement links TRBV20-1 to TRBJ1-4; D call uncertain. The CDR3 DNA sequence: TGCAGTGCTAGAGAATCGGGGACTAATGAAAAACTGTTTTTT. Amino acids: CSARESGTNEKLFF.